The entry that follows covers one T cell receptor (beta chain) sequence. Its target is unknown. The data stem from a study of CD8+ T cells in alopecia areata. Extracted from the samples, RNA was reverse transcribed into cDNA to serve as the sequencing template. The table came from immunoSEQ multiplex PCR; TCRdb's copy has only in-frame clones and leaves some out. The sample lists fewer than 110,000 clones; approximately 58% were seen once. Whole-study results and caveats: Normal scalp had lower clonality than lesional scalp, with alopecia totalis/universalis lesions showing this most strongly.

V gave up 6 bases and J gave up 1 base, with 12 bases separating them. The CDR3 runs 13 residues. Per germline, CDR1 SQVTM and CDR2 ANQGSEA. The gene calls are TRBV29-1 and TRBJ1-1; D gene ambiguous. Sequenced material: CD4+ T cells sorted from blood. This clonotype was obtained from a human donor in good health. CDR3 sequence (DNA): TGCAGCGTAACAGTACAGACGAACACTGAAGCTTTCTTT. It translates to CSVTVQTNTEAFF.